This TCR beta chain emerged from a study of T cells in Graves' hyperthyroidism and ophthalmopathy. Whole-study results and caveats: Before onset, ophthalmopathy was predicted by the model a median around 6.5 months earlier. Blood shared most expanded thyroid clonotypes above 0.001. A model of 13 V-J pairs discriminated ophthalmopathy from stable hyperthyroidism.

RNA transcripts gave rise to amplified TCR beta CDR3 regions. During a first-round RT-PCR of the TCR CDR3, the HTBI primer set was used. TCRdb passed the multiplex PCR reads through MiXCR, listing each CDR3 protein once. The sample lists 660,000 or so distinct CDR3 sequences, about 45% occurring once. Uncontrolled infections, other autoimmune diseases, pregnancy or lactation led to exclusion of patients. The germline CDR1 and CDR2 sequences are MGHRA and YSYEKL. V was clipped by 0 bases and J by 2 bases, with 16 bases between them. The CDR3 runs 17 residues. This clonotype was detected a few times. The antigen remains unidentified.

The sequenced sample consisted of peripheral blood or thyroid tissue (not recorded which). The chain is built from TRBV4-1 and TRBJ1-2; no clear D gene. The sequence derives from an adult man with Graves' disease, either hyperthyroidism or ophthalmopathy (not recorded which). The CDR3 nucleotides read TGCGCCAGCAGCCAAGATTGGGTCGGAGGAGGGAACTATGGCTACACCTTC. Translating it yields CASSQDWVGGGNYGYTF.